This entry describes one TCR beta chain. Its antigen is currently unknown. Generated by immunoSEQ multiplex PCR, the TCRdb table keeps only in-frame clones and is missing some. This sample has about 67,000 clones, with around 84% found just once. V was clipped by 7 bases and J by 1 base, with 13 bases between them. CDR1 and CDR2 from the germline V gene are MGHDK and SYGVNS. The length of the CDR3 is 14 residues. The sample comes from a study of OX40 agonist ivuxolimab in advanced cancers. At the level of the study: Patients received ivuxolimab, an agonistic anti-OX40 (CD134) antibody. Patients were infused with ivuxolimab every 2 weeks at 0.01 to 10 mg/kg. A male proportion of just over 80% was recorded, with mean age approximately 57 years and range about 23 to 80. Findings of the study overall: Normalized T-cell clonal expansion was also low in some nonresponders.

The V and J genes are TRBV25-1 and TRBJ1-1; D perhaps matches TRBD1 (6 bases). The sample in question was CD4+ or CD8+ T cells sorted from blood, obtained in a trial of the OX40 agonist ivuxolimab. This TCR derives from an adult with an advanced solid tumor such as melanoma, head and neck, liver or kidney cancer. This chain's CDR3 is CASIDRSGNTEAFF. The DNA of the CDR3 is TGTGCCAGCATTGACAGGTCTGGGAACACTGAAGCTTTCTTT. Complete variable domain (other parts from reference TRBV25-1 and TRBJ1-1): EADIYQTPRYLVIGTGKKITLECSQTMGHDKMYWYQQDPGMELHLIHYSYGVNSTEKGDLSSESTVSRIRTEHFPLTLESARPSHTSQYLCASIDRSGNTEAFFGQGTRLTVV.